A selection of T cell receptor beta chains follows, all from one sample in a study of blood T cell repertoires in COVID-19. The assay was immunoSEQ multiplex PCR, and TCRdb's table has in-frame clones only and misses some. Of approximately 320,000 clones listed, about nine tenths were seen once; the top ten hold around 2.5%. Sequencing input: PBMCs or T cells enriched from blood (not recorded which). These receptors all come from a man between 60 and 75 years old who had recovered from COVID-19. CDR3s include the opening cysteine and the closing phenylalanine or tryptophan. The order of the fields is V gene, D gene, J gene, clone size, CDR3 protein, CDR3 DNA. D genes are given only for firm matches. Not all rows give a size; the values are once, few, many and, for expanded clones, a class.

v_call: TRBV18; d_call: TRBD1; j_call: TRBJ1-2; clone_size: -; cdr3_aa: CASSPPRTGVEGYTF; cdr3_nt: TGTGCCAGCTCACCACCCCGGACAGGGGTAGAAGGCTACACCTTC
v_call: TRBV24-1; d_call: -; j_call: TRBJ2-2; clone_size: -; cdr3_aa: CATSDPNTGELFF; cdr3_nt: TGTGCCACCAGTGACCCTAACACCGGGGAGCTGTTTTTT
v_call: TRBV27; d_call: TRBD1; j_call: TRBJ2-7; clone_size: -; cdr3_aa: CASSRQWTGGFGNEQYF; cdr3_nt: TGTGCCAGCAGTCGACAATGGACAGGGGGCTTTGGAAACGAGCAGTACTTC
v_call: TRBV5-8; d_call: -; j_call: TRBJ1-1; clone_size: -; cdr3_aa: CASSSWGRGIAEAFF; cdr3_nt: TGTGCCAGCAGCTCGTGGGGGAGGGGGATCGCTGAAGCTTTCTTT
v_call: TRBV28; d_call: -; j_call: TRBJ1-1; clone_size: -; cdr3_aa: CASSSRREGRRAAFF; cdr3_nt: TGTGCCAGCAGTTCGCGCCGGGAGGGGCGTCGGGCAGCTTTCTTT
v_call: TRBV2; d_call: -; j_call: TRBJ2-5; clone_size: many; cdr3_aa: CASSRRVETQYF; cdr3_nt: TGTGCCAGCTCTCGGAGGGTTGAGACCCAGTACTTC
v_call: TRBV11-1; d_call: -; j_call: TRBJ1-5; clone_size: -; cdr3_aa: CASRAGRSENQPQHF; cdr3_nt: TGTGCCAGCAGAGCCGGGAGGTCAGAGAATCAGCCCCAGCATTTT
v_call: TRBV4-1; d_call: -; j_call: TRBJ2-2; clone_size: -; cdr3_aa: CASSQVLAMNTGELFF; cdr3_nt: TGCGCCAGCAGCCAAGTCCTAGCGATGAACACCGGGGAGCTGTTTTTT
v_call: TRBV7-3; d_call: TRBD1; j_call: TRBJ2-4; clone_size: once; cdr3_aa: CASSSVPGQRNIQYF; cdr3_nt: TGTGCCAGCAGCTCAGTACCGGGACAGCGAAACATTCAGTACTTC
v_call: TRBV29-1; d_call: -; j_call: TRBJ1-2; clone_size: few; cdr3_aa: CSVGMADRSYGYTF; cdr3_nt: TGCAGCGTTGGGATGGCGGATAGGTCCTATGGCTACACCTTC
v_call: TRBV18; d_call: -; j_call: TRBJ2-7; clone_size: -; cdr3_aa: CASSPLSSYEQYF; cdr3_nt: TGTGCCAGCTCACCACTGAGCTCCTACGAGCAGTACTTC
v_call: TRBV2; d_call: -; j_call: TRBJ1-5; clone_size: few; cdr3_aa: CASRAGDQPQHF; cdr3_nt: TGTGCCAGCAGGGCCGGGGATCAGCCCCAGCATTTT
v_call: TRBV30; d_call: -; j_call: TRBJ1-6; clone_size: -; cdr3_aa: CAWSVPGAAPLHF; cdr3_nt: TGTGCCTGGAGTGTTCCCGGCGCGGCACCCCTCCACTTT
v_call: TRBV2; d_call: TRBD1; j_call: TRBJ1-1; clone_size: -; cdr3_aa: CASSVSGTVNTEAFF; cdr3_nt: TGTGCCAGCAGTGTTTCAGGGACAGTGAACACTGAAGCTTTCTTT
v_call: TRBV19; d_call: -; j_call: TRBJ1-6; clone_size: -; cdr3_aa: CASSIGQNIYNSPLHF; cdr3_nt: TGTGCCAGTAGTATTGGACAGAATATTTATAATTCACCCCTCCACTTT
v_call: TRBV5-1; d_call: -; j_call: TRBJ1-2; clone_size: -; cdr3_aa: CASSSEGANYGYTF; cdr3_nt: TGCGCCAGCAGCTCGGAGGGAGCTAACTATGGCTACACCTTC
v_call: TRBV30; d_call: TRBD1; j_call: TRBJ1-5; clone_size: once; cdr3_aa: CAWSVRGQGNQPQHF; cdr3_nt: TGTGCCTGGAGTGTAAGGGGGCAGGGAAATCAGCCCCAGCATTTT
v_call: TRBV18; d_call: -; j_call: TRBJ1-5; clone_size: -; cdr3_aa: CASSPRAGNQPQHF; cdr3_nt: TGTGCCAGCTCACCAAGGGCAGGGAATCAGCCCCAGCATTTT
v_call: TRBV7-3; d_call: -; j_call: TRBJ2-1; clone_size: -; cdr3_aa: CASSSRGYYNEQFF; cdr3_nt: TGTGCCAGCAGCTCACGGGGTTACTACAATGAGCAGTTCTTC